Detailed here is one T cell receptor (beta chain). Its antigen is undetermined. This entry is derived from a study of T cells in Graves' hyperthyroidism and ophthalmopathy. This CDR3 is 15 amino acids long. Germline assignment: CDR1 MDHEN and CDR2 SYDVKM. The V and J ends lost 7 bases and 1 base respectively, with 17 bases between them. The study enrolled patients aged 18 to 65 with newly diagnosed hyperthyroidism of under 2 months' duration. Amplification of TCR beta CDR3 regions was performed using RNA transcripts as template. With the HTBI primer set, the TCR CDR3 went through a first round of RT-PCR. TCRdb processed the multiplex PCR reads anew with MiXCR; each CDR3 protein has one entry. The sample shows 350,000 to 400,000 distinct CDR3 sequences, 15% of them seen only once. Study-level points and caveats: The model anticipated ophthalmopathy a median approximately 6.7 months pre-onset.

The sample comprised blood. The gene calls are TRBV28 and TRBJ2-7; TRBD2 is a possible D gene (7 bases). The TCR sequence derives from a woman aged 25 to 39 with Graves' hyperthyroidism. CDR3 sequence reads: CASIPGGVSSYEQYF. The CDR3 coding sequence is TGTGCCAGCATCCCGGGGGGCGTCTCTTCCTACGAGCAGTACTTC.